This T cell receptor (beta chain) was sequenced for a study of shared clonotypes between healthy human individuals (dated by TCRdb to the early 2020s). About the study as a whole: The cohort included three men and a couple of women between 18 and 49 years of age. For each donor, CD4 naive and CD4 memory were each given three plates, CD8 naive was given two plates, and CD8 memory was given one plate. Libraries were prepared and TCR repertoires were sequenced by different laboratories using diverse techniques, in order to increase sequencing depth and limit assay-specific biases. To estimate repertoire size and how much clonotypes are shared between individuals, the study performed deep sequencing of blood TCR repertoires from a handful of healthy adults. Leukapheresis yielded between about 0.94 and 9.5 billion PBMCs per donor. What the research found in general, with its limitations: Incomplete sequencing was indicated by rarefaction of sorted-subset datasets, despite the large sequencing depth. Pairwise subsampling indicated that sequencing depth was expected to affect the degree of clonotype sharing among donors. Roughly 5% of naive CD4, 3.5% of naive CD8, 2.3% of memory CD4, and around 0.42% of memory CD8 clonotypes were shared across several donors. Because the study included only a small number of donors, the genetic and exposure-history diversity represented was limited. Sampling was restricted to blood, and TCR repertoires in tissues likely differ from the TCR repertoires found in blood. Higher generation probabilities were observed for clonotypes shared by all four sorted-subset donors than for non-shared clonotypes. Naive subsets generally had larger estimated clonotype richness than memory subsets did.

CD8 naive samples consisted of CD45RO-negative cells that were positively selected for CCR7, yielding a CD45RA+CCR7+ population without TemRA cells. The donors were healthy, HIV-negative adults with no recently reported acute infections or vaccinations. Only Caucasian adults living in Nashville, Tennessee, USA were represented among the donors. Blood was collected by leukapheresis, and PBMCs were isolated by Ficoll-Histopaque density gradient centrifugation and then cryopreserved in liquid nitrogen vapor phase. Purity and quantity of every magnetically sorted T cell population were checked by analytical flow cytometry. Genomic DNA was isolated from every sorted fraction and measured by UV absorbance on a Nanodrop 2000c. TCR CDR3 regions were amplified from genomic DNA by multiplex PCR using the deep immunoSEQ assay. Genomic DNA extracted from each cell subset was distributed evenly over all wells of several immunoSEQ 96-well plates, and each plate served as one replicate. Each replicate PCR for sorted subsets received about 220 ng genomic DNA, equal to around 32,000 T cell genomes. Purified libraries were quantified with a Qubit 3.0 fluorometer, sized on a Bioanalyzer 2100, and re-quantified with the KAPA Library Quantification kit. Every immunoSEQ 96-well plate was sequenced on a dedicated single-read 150-cycle Illumina NextSeq 550 flow cell. The source study handled its data this way. The immunoSEQ output contained only junctional sequences without quality scores, so filtering could not match that applied to full-length reads. To assign V/J genes and CDR3, sequences were annotated using PyIR, a Python wrapper for IgBLAST v1.9, with IMGT germline references. Reads were filtered out if the reads had weak V/J assignments (E-value above 1e-6), no CDR3, stop codons, out-of-frame junctions, or ambiguous translated residues. A V3J clonotype was defined by an identical inferred V gene, J gene, and CDR3 amino acid sequence. To compute the percentage overlap between repertoires, the number of shared unique clonotypes was divided by the size of the smaller repertoire. Repertoire richness was assessed with RTK rarefaction, the Chao1 estimator, and Recon v2.1 estimates of unobserved clonotypes. Generation probabilities for all TCRbeta clonotypes obtained by the gDNA method from a handful of donors were computed using OLGA. The immuneACCESS repertoire file appears here via TCRdb, limited to in-frame rearrangements. These files lack a portion of the clones; in checked studies, under half of the deficit traces to unresolved V genes, and the cause of the others is not known. V and J calls and clone size are given by that table; D and trimming were obtained from the DNA. This sample comprises about 1,900,000 clones, about 94% of them detected only once. The ten biggest clones cover roughly 1.2% of the sample.

The CDR3 has 14 amino acids, counting the end cysteine and phenylalanine. Just CDR3 DNA is preserved here, 42 bases in frame from base 1. CDR1 and CDR2 are drawn from the germline V gene (reference sequence): MNHEY, SMNVEV. Between the V and J ends, shortened by 2 bases and 6 bases respectively, the junction contains 14 bases. On this clone itself: What this receptor recognizes is not known. Base qualities were left out, and no much larger clone turns up one base away. Other DNA sequences in the sample encode the same CDR3.

The V and J genes are TRBV27 and TRBJ2-7; D gene: possibly TRBD2, on 7 matching bases. The clonotype comes from a man aged 18 to 35 in good health. The sample consisted of naive CD8+ T cells sorted from blood. The cell subset or site label corresponds to: CD45RA+CCR7+. The DNA sequence is given as TGTGCCAGCAGTTTAACGGGGGGCGGCGGCGAGCAGTACTTC. It specifies CASSLTGGGGEQYF.